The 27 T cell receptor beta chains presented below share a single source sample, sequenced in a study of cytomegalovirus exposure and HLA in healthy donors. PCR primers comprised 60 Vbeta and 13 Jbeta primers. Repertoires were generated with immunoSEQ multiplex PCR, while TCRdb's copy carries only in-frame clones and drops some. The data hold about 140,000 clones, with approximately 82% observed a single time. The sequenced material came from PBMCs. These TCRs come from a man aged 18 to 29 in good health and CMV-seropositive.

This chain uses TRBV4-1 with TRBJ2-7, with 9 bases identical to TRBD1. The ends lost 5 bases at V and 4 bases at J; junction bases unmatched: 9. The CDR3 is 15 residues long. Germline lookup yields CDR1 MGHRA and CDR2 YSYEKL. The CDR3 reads CASSWSGTGLYEQYF. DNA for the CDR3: TGCGCCAGCAGCTGGTCTGGGACAGGGTTGTACGAGCAGTACTTC.

The CDR3 DNA reads as TGTGCCAGCAGCTGGCAGTCCGCCTACGAGCAGTACTTC. It encodes CASSWQSAYEQYF. The chain links TRBV11-2 to TRBJ2-7; no reliable D call. The CDR3 is 13 residues long. Germline CDR1 is SGHAT and CDR2 is FQNNGV. V lost 4 bases and J 2 bases, leaving 9 bases between the germline ends.

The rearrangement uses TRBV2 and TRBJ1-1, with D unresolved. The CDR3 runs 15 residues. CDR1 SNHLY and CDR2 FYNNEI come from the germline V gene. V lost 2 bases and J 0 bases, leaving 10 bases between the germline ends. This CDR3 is CASSELAGMNTEAFF. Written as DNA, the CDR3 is TGTGCCAGCAGTGAACTGGCGGGGATGAACACTGAAGCTTTCTTT.

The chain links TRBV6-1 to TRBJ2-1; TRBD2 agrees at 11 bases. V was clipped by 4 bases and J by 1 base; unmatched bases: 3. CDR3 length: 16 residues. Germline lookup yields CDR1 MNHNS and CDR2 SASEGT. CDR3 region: CASSAGLAGSYNEQFF. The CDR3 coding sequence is TGTGCCAGCAGTGCCGGACTAGCGGGTTCCTACAATGAGCAGTTCTTC.

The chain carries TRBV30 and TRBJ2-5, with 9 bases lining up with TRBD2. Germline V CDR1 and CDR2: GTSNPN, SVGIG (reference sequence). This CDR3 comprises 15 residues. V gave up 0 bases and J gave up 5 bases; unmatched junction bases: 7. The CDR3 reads CAWSVLAGGPETQYF. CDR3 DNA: TGTGCCTGGAGTGTACTTGCGGGAGGGCCGGAGACCCAGTACTTC.

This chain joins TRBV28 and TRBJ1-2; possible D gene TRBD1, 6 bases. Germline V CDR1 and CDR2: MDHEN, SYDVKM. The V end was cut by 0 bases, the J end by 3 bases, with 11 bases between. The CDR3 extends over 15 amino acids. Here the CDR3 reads CASSLWGANDYGYTF. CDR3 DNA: TGTGCCAGCAGTTTATGGGGGGCCAATGACTATGGCTACACCTTC.

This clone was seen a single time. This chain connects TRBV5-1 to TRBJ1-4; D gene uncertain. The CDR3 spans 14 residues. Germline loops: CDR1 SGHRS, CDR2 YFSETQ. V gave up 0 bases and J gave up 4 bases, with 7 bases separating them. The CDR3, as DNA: TGCGCCAGCAGCTTGGACGAGGGTAATGAAAAACTGTTTTTT. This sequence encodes CASSLDEGNEKLFF.

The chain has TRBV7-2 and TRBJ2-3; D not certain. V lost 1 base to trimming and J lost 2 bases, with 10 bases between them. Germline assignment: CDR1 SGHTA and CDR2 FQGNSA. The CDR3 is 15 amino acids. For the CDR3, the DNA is TGTGCCAGCAGCTTAGTGGTGACAACCACAGATACGCAGTATTTT. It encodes CASSLVVTTTDTQYF. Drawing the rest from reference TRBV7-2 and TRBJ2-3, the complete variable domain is GAGVSQSPSNKVTEKGKDVELRCDPISGHTALYWYRQSLGQGLEFLIYFQGNSAPDKSGLPSDRFSAERTGGSVSTLTIQRTQQEDSAVYLCASSLVVTTTDTQYFGPGTRLTVL.

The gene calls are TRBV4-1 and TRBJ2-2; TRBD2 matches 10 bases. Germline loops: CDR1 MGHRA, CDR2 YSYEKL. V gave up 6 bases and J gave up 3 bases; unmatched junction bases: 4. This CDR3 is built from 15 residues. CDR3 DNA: TGCGCCAGCAGTCTTCTAGCGGGAGACACCGGGGAGCTGTTTTTT. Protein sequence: CASSLLAGDTGELFF.

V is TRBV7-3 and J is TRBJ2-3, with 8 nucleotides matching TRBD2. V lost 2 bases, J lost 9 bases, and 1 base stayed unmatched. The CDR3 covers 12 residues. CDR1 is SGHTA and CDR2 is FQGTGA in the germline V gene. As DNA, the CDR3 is TGTGCCAGCAGCTTACCGGGAGGGACGCAGTATTTT. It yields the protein CASSLPGGTQYF.

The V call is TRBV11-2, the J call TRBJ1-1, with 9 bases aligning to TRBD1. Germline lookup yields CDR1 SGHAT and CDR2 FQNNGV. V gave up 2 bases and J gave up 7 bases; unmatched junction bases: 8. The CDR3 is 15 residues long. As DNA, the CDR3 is TGTGCCAGCAGCTTAATTACAGGGGGCAGGGGTGAAGCTTTCTTT. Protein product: CASSLITGGRGEAFF.

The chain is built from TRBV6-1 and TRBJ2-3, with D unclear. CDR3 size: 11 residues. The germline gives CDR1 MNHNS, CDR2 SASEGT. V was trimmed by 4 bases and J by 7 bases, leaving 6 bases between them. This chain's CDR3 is CASSVPNTQYF. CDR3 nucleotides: TGTGCCAGCAGTGTTCCAAATACGCAGTATTTT.

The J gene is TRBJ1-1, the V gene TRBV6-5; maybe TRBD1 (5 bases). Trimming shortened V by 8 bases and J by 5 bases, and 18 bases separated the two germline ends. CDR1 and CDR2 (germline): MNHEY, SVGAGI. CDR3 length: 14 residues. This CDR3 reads CASCPPGSVTEAFF. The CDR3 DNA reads TGTGCCAGCTGCCCCCCAGGGTCCGTAACTGAAGCTTTCTTT.

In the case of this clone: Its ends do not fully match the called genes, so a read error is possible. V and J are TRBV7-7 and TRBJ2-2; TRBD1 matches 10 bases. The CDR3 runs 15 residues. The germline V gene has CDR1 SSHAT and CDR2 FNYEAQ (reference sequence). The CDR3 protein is CASSFTGQGPGELFF. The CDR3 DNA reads TGTGCTAGCAGCTTTACGGGACAGGGGCCCGGGGAGCTGTTTTTT.

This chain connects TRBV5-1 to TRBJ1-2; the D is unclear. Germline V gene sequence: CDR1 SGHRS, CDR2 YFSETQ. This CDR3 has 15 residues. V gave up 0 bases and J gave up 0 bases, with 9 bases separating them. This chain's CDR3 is CASSLDPGANYGYTF. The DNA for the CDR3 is TGCGCCAGCAGCTTGGACCCGGGAGCTAACTATGGCTACACCTTC.

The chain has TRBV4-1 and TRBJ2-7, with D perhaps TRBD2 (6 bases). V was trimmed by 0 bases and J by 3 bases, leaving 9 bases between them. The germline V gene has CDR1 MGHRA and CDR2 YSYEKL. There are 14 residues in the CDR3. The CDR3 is CASSQERTIYEQYF. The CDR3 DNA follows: TGCGCCAGCAGCCAAGAAAGGACTATCTACGAGCAGTACTTC.

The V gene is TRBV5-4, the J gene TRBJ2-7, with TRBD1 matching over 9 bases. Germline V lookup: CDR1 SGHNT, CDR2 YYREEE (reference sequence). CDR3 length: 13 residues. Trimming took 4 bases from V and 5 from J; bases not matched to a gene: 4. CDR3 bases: TGTGCCAGCAGCGGGGGACAGGGCAACGAGCAGTACTTC. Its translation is CASSGGQGNEQYF.

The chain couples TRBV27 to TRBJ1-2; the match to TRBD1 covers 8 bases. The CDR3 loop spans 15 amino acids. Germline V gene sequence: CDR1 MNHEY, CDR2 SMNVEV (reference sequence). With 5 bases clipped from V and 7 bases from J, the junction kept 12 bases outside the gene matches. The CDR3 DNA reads TGTGCCAGCAGTCCCGACAGGGGATGGGTGAGTGGCTACACCTTC. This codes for CASSPDRGWVSGYTF.

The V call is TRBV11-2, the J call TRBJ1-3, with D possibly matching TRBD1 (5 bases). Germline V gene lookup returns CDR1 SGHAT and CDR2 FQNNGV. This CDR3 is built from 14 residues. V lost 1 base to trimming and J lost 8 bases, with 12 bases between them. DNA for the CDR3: TGTGCCAGCAGCTTAGTCCAGGGAATGGACACCATATATTTT. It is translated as CASSLVQGMDTIYF.

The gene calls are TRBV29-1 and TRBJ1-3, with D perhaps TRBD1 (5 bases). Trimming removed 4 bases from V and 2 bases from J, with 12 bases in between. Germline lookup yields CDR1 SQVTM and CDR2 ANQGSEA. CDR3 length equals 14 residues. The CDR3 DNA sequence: TGCAGCGTTGGGGCGGGGGGAACTGGAAACACCATATATTTT. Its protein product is CSVGAGGTGNTIYF.

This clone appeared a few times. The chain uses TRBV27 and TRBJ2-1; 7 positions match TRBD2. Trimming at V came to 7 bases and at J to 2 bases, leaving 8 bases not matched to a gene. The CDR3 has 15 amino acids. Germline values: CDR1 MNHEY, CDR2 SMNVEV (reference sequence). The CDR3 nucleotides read TGTGCCAGCACCGCGGGGGAGGCGGCCTACAATGAGCAGTTCTTC. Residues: CASTAGEAAYNEQFF.

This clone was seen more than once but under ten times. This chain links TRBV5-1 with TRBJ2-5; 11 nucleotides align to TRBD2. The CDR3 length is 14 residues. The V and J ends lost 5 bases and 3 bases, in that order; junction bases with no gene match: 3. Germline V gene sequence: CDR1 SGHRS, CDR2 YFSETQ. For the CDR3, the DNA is TGCGCCAGCAGGTTAGCGGGAGGGGAAGAGACCCAGTACTTC. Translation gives CASRLAGGEETQYF.

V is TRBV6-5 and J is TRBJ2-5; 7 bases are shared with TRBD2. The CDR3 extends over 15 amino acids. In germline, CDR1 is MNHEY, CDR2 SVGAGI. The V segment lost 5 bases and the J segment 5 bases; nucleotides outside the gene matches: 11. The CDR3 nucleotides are TGTGCCAGCAGTCCTTTGGGCCTCGGGGGGGAGACCCAGTACTTC. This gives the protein CASSPLGLGGETQYF.

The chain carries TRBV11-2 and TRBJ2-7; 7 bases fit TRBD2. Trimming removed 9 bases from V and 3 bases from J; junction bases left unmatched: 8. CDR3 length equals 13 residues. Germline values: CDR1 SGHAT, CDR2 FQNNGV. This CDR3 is CASRGEGYYEQYF. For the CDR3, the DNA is TGTGCCAGTCGAGGGGAGGGGTACTACGAGCAGTACTTC.

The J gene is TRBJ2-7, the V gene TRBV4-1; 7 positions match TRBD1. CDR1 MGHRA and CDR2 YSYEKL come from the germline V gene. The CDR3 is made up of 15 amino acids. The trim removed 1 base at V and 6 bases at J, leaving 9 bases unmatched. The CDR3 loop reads CASSQVPAGGFEQYF. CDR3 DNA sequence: TGCGCCAGCAGCCAAGTACCGGCAGGGGGATTCGAGCAGTACTTC.

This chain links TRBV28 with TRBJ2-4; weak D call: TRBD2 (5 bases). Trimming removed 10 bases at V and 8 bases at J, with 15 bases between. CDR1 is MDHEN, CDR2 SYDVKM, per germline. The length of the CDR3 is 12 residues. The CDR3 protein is CATGRHGDIQYF. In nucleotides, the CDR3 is TGTGCCACGGGGAGACACGGGGACATTCAGTACTTC.

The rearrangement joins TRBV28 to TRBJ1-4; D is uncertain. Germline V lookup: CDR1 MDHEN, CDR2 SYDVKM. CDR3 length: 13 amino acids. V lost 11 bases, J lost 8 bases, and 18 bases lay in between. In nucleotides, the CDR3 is TGTGCCGCCCGCACGGGGTCGGAGGAAAAACTGTTTTTT. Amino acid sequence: CAARTGSEEKLFF.